This TCR beta chain came from a study of T cells after yellow fever vaccination. MiXCR was run by TCRdb on the 5' RACE reads, yielding one entry per CDR3 protein. The sample yields a few hundred thousand distinct CDR3 sequences, around 17% seen once. Germline CDR1 is SGHTA and CDR2 is FQGTGA. The CDR3 covers 14 residues. The germline V and J ends were trimmed by 4 bases and 3 bases, with 12 bases remaining between them. Sample: PBMCs, taken 5 to 6 days after the first yellow fever vaccination. The TCR originated in a man between 18 and 29 years old who received the YFV17D yellow fever vaccine. This chain connects TRBV7-3 to TRBJ1-1; D is unclear. CDR3 DNA: TGTGCCAGCAGCTCCGGGGTCCCGGACACTGAAGCTTTCTTT. Protein product: CASSSGVPDTEAFF. The full variable domain, completed using reference TRBV7-3 and TRBJ1-1, is GAGVSQTPSNKVTEKGKYVELRCDPISGHTALYWYRQSLGQGPEFLIYFQGTGAADDSGLPNDRFFAVRPEGSVSTLKIQRTERGDSAVYLCASSSGVPDTEAFFGQGTRLTVV.